The clone carrying this T cell receptor beta chain has more than one count but fewer than ten. These data are taken from a study of T cells in Graves' hyperthyroidism and ophthalmopathy. Those patients with uncontrolled infection, other autoimmune disease, pregnancy or lactation were excluded. RNA transcripts were the template for amplifying TCR beta CDR3 regions. HTBI primers drove first-round RT-PCR of the TCR CDR3. TCRdb re-analysed the multiplex PCR reads in MiXCR, keeping a single row per CDR3 protein. The sample holds roughly 750,000 distinct CDR3 sequences, roughly 17% seen once. Between the trimmed V and J ends, which lost 4 bases and 6 bases, there was a span of 15 bases. The CDR3 consists of 13 residues. Per the germline V gene, CDR1 is SQVTM and CDR2 is ANQGSEA.

The sequencing sample was made of blood. The rearrangement uses TRBV29-1 and TRBJ1-1; possible D gene TRBD1, 5 bases. The TCR sequence derives from a man younger than 35 with Graves' hyperthyroidism. In DNA, the CDR3 is TGCAGCGTTGGAGCCGGGGGAGGGTCTGAAGCTTTCTTT. It encodes CSVGAGGGSEAFF.